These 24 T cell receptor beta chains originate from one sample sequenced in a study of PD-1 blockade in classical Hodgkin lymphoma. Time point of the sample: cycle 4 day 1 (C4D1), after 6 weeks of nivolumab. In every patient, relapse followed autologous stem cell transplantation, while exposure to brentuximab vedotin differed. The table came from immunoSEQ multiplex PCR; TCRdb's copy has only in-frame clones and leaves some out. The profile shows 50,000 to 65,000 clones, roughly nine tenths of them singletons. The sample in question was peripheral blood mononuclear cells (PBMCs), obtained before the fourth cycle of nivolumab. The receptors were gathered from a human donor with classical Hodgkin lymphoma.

CDR3 sequence reads: CASSFSSGELFF. DNA of the CDR3: TGTGCCAGCAGCTTTTCATCCGGGGAGCTGTTTTTT. The chain recombines TRBV5-4 with TRBJ2-2; no firm D call. CDR3 length equals 12 residues. Germline lookup yields CDR1 SGHNT and CDR2 YYREEE (reference sequence). Trimming cost V 2 bases and J 6 bases, with 5 bases left between them.

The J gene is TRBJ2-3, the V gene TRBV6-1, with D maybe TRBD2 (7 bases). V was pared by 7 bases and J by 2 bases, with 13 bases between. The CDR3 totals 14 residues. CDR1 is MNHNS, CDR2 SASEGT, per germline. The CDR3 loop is CASNGGGYTDTQYF. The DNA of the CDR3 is TGTGCCAGCAACGGCGGGGGCTACACAGATACGCAGTATTTT.

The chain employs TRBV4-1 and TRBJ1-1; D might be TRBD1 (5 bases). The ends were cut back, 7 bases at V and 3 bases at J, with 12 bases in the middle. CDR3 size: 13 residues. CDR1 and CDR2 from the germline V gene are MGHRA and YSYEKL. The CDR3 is CASNAGWDTEAFF. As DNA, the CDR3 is TGCGCCAGCAACGCAGGGTGGGACACTGAAGCTTTCTTT.

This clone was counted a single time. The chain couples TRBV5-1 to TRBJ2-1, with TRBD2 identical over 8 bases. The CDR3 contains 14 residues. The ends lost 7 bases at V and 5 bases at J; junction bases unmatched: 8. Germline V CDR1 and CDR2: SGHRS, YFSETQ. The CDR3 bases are TGCGCCAGCCCCGGGAGGGGGAAGGACAATGAGCAGTTCTTC. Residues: CASPGRGKDNEQFF.

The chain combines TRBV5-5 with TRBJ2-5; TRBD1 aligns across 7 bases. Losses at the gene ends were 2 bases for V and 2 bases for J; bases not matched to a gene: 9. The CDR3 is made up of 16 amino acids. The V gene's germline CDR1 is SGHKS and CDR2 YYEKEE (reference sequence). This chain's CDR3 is CASSLATPGGQETQYF. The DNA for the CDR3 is TGTGCCAGCAGCTTAGCCACCCCAGGGGGACAAGAGACCCAGTACTTC.

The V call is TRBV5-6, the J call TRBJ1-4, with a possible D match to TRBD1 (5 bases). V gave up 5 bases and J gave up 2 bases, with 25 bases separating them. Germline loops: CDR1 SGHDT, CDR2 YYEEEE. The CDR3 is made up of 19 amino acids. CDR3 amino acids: CASSRSPGTNFLTNEKLFF. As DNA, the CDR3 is TGTGCCAGCAGTCGATCCCCCGGGACGAACTTTCTTACTAATGAAAAACTGTTTTTT.

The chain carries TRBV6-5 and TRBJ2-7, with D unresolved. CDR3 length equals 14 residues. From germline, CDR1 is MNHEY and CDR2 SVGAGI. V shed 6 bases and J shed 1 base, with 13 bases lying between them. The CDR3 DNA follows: TGTGCCAGCAGCCGATCAGGACGGTCCTACGAGCAGTACTTC. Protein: CASSRSGRSYEQYF.

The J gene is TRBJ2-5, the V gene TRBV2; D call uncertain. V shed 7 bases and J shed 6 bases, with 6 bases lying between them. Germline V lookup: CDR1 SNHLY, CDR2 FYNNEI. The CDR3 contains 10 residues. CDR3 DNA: TGTGCCAGCAAACGGAAGACCCAGTACTTC. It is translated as CASKRKTQYF.

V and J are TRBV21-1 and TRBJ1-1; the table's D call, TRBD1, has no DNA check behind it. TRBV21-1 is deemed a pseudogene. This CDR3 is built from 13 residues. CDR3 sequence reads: CASSKQRTSKAFF. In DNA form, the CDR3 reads TGTGCCAGCAGCAAGCAACGGACATCCAAAGCTTTCTTT.

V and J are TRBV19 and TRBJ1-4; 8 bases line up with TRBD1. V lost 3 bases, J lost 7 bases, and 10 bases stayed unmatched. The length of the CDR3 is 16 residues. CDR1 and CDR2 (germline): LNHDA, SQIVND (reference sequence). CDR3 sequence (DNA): TGTGCCAGTAGTATGCTCCTCCAGGGGGCGGTTGAAAAACTGTTTTTT. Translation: CASSMLLQGAVEKLFF.

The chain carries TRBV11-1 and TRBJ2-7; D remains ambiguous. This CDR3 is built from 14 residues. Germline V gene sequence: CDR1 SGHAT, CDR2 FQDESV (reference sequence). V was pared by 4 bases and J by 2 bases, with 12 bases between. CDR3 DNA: TGTGCCAGCAGCTCGAGATCCCCCCCCTACGAGCAGTACTTC. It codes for CASSSRSPPYEQYF.

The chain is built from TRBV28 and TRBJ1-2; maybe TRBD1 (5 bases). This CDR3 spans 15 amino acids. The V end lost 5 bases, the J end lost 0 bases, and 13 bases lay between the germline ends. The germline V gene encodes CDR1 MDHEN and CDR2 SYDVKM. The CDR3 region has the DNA TGTGCCAGCAGTGGCAGGGCATTAGCTAACTATGGCTACACCTTC. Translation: CASSGRALANYGYTF.

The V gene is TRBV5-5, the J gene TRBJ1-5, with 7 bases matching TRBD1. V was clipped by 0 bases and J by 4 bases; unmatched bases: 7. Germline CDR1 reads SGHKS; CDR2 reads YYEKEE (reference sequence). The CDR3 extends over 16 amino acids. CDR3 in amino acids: CASSLDTGDRNQPQHF. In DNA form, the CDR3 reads TGTGCCAGCAGCTTGGACACAGGGGATAGGAATCAGCCCCAGCATTTT.

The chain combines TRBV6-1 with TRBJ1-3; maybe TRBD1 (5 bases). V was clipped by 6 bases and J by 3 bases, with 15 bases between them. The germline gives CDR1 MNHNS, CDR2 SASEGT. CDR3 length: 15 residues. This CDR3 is CASSPLTEIGNTIYF. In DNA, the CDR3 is TGTGCCAGCAGCCCCCTGACAGAAATTGGAAACACCATATATTTT.

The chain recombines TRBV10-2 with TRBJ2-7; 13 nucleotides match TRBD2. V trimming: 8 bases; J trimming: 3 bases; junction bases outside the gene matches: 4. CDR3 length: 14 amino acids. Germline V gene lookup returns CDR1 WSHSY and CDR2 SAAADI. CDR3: CASQGLAGNYEQYF. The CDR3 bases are TGCGCCAGCCAGGGACTAGCGGGGAACTACGAGCAGTACTTC.

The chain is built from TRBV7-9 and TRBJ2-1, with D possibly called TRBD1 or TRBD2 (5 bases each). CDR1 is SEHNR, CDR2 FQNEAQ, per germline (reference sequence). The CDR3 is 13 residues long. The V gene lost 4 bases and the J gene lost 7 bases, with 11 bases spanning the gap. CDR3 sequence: CASSSRGRNEQFF. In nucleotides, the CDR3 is TGTGCCAGCAGCTCCCGGGGCAGAAATGAGCAGTTCTTC.

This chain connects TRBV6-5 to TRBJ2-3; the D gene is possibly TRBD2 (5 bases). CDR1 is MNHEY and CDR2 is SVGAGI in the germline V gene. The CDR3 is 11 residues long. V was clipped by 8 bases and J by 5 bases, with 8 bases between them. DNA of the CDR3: TGTGCCAGCGGCGGAGGAGATACGCAGTATTTT. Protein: CASGGGDTQYF.

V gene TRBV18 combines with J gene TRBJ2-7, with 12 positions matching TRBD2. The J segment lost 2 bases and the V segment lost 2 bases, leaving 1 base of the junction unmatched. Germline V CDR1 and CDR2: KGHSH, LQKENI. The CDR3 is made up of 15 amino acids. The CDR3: CASSPASGGAYEQYF. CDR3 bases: TGTGCCAGCTCACCAGCTAGCGGGGGGGCCTACGAGCAGTACTTC.

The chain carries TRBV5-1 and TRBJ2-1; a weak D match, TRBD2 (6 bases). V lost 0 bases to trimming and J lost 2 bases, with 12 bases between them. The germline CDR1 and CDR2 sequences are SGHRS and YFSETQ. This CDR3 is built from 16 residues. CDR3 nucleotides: TGCGCCAGCAGCTTGGAGAGCCTAGCGCCCTACAATGAGCAGTTCTTC. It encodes CASSLESLAPYNEQFF.

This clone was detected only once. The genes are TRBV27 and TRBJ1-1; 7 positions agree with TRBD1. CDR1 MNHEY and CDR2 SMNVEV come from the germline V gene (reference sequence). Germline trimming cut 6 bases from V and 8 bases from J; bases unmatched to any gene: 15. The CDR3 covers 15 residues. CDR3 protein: CASRQEGGGGGEAFF. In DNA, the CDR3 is TGTGCCAGCAGACAGGAAGGAGGGGGCGGAGGAGAAGCTTTCTTT.

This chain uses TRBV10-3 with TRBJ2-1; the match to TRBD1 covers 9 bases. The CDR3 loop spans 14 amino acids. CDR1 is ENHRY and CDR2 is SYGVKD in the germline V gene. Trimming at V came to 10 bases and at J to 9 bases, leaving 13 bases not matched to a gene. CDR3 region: CATGGQGIYGEQFF. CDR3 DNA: TGTGCCACCGGGGGACAGGGAATTTACGGTGAGCAGTTCTTC.

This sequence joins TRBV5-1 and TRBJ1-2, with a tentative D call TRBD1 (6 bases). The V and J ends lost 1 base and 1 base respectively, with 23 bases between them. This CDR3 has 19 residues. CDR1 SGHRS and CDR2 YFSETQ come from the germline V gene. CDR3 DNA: TGCGCCAGCAGCTTGTCTTCCCGGGACATCCAACCCTTTAACTATGGCTACACCTTC. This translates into CASSLSSRDIQPFNYGYTF.

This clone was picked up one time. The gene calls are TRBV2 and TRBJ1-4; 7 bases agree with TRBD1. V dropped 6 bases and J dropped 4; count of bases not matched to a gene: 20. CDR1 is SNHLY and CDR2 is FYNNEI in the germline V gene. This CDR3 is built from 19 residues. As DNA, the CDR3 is TGTGCCAGCAGCGCATCCCCAACAGGGGCCTTCCCTCTTAATGAAAAACTGTTTTTT. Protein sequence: CASSASPTGAFPLNEKLFF.

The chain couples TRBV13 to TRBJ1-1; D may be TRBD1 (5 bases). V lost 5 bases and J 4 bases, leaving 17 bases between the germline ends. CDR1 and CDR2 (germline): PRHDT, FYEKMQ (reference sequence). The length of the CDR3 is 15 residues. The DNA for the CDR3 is TGTGCCAGCAGCCCAGGGACCGCTCCGACCACTGAAGCTTTCTTT. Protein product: CASSPGTAPTTEAFF.